This T cell receptor beta chain was recovered during a study of identical twins. Study findings and constraints: Out-of-frame beta sequences exhibited a weaker degree of excess twin sharing. Fewer insertions characterized abundant cord blood beta clonotypes, whereas memory repertoires showed none.

Each CDR3 protein is one row after TCRdb ran MiXCR on the 5' RACE reads. Counted here are 430,000 or so distinct CDR3 sequences, approximately 25% occurring once; the ten biggest clones make up around 3%. Germline assignment: CDR1 MNHEY and CDR2 SVGEGT. V dropped 8 bases and J dropped 3 bases, with 10 bases sitting between them. This CDR3 region has 12 residues. Concerning this clonotype itself: What it binds is not known.

A further study also used this sample, focusing on T cells expressing NK-cell markers. As that study records: In the group of eight sequenced donors, seven were HCMV-seropositive and one was seronegative. Restriction of sorting to alpha-beta TCR T cells was accomplished in several experiments using an anti-gamma-delta TCR antibody.

The chain links TRBV6-2 or TRBV6-3 to TRBJ1-1; D not certain. The receptor comes from a woman aged 18-29 years in good health. Sequencing was done on a sample of CD4+ T cells sorted from blood. Written as DNA, the CDR3 is TGTGCCAGCGGAGAGAGATACACTGAAGCTTTCTTT. Residues: CASGERYTEAFF.